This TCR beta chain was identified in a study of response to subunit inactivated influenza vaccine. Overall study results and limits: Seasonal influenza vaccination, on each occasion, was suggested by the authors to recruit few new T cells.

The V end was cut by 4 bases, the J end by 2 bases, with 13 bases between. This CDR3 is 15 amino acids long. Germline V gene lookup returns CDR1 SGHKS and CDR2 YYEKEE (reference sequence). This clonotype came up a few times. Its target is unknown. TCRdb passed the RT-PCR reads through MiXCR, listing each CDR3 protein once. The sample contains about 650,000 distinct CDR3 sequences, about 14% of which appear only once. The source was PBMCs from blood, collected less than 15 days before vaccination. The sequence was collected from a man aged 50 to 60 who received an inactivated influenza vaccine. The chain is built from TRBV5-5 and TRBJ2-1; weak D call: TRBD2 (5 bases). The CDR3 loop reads CASSGGVFPYNEQFF. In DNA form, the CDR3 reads TGTGCCAGCAGCGGAGGTGTGTTCCCCTACAATGAGCAGTTCTTC.